The following is a T cell receptor (beta chain) sequence with its context. As yet, its antigen is unknown. The CDR3 contains 12 residues. V was trimmed by 4 bases and J by 4 bases, leaving 8 bases between them. The germline V gene has CDR1 SGHVS and CDR2 FQNEAQ. Assay: immunoSEQ multiplex PCR; the TCRdb copy retains only in-frame clones and omits some. The repertoire holds around 150,000 clones, 85% to 90% seen once, with 2.5% to 4% in the top ten. The data are from a study of cytomegalovirus exposure and HLA in healthy donors. Study-level findings and limits: Both high specificity and high sensitivity reportedly marked the classifier's diagnosis of cytomegalovirus status.

Sequenced input: PBMCs. This TCR was recovered from a woman aged 18-35 years in good health and CMV-seropositive. The gene calls are TRBV7-8 and TRBJ2-7; D remains unclear. This CDR3 is CASSSPKYEQYF. CDR3 in DNA: TGTGCCAGCAGCTCCCCTAAGTACGAGCAGTACTTC.